Listed here are 15 T cell receptor beta chains from one sample, sequenced in a study of cytomegalovirus exposure and HLA in healthy donors. The PCR used 60 Vbeta and 13 Jbeta primers. Assay: immunoSEQ multiplex PCR; the TCRdb copy retains only in-frame clones and omits some. The sample includes roughly 140,000 clones, about 80% of them seen just once. Source material: PBMCs. Receptors originate from a man aged 18 to 30 in good health and CMV-seronegative.

The rearrangement uses TRBV6-5 and TRBJ1-1, with 7 bases matching TRBD1. The CDR3 consists of 14 residues. Germline lookup yields CDR1 MNHEY and CDR2 SVGAGI. Trimming at V came to 4 bases and at J to 4 bases, leaving 6 bases not matched to a gene. CDR3 loop: CASSSQGLGTEAFF. For the CDR3, the DNA is TGTGCCAGCAGTTCACAGGGGTTGGGCACTGAAGCTTTCTTT.

CDR3 residues: CASSLQQMNTEAFF. CDR3 sequence (DNA): TGCGCCAGCAGTTTACAGCAGATGAACACTGAAGCTTTCTTT. The chain links TRBV5-1 to TRBJ1-1; D is uncertain. Germline loops: CDR1 SGHRS, CDR2 YFSETQ. The CDR3 runs 14 residues. V lost 5 bases and J lost 0, with 11 bases in between.

The gene calls are TRBV6-1 and TRBJ2-5; 7 bases are shared with TRBD1. The J call is uncertain, as TRBJ2-7 better fits the DNA end. CDR3 length equals 17 residues. The V gene's germline CDR1 is MNHNS and CDR2 SASEGT. The DNA of the CDR3 is TGTGCCAGCAGTGATAGGGGTTGGGGACAGTGGATCTACGAGCAGTACTTC. This codes for CASSDRGWGQWIYEQYF.

V usage is TRBV11-2 and J usage is TRBJ1-2; TRBD1 agrees at 7 bases. Trimming at V came to 4 bases and at J to 5 bases, leaving 13 bases not matched to a gene. Looked up from germline, CDR1 is SGHAT and CDR2 is FQNNGV. The CDR3 is 16 amino acids. Written as DNA, the CDR3 is TGTGCCAGCAGCTCTTACAGGGGAATGGTAGAATATGGCTACACCTTC. This translates into CASSSYRGMVEYGYTF. The full variable domain, in which reference TRBV11-2 and TRBJ1-2 provide the parts outside the CDR3, is EAGVAQSPRYKIIEKRQSVAFWCNPISGHATLYWYQQILGQGPKLLIQFQNNGVVDDSQLPKDRFSAERLKGVDSTLKIQPAKLEDSAVYLCASSSYRGMVEYGYTFGSGTRLTVV.

V is TRBV9 and J is TRBJ1-1; TRBD1 agrees at 9 bases. The J segment lost 3 bases and the V segment lost 4 bases, leaving 7 bases of the junction unmatched. The CDR3 loop spans 15 amino acids. CDR1 SGDLS and CDR2 YYNGEE come from the germline V gene. The CDR3 nucleotides are TGTGCCAGCAGCTTCTCAGGACAGGGGTACACTGAAGCTTTCTTT. This codes for CASSFSGQGYTEAFF.

The chain recombines TRBV18 with TRBJ2-1; 14 nucleotides line up with TRBD2. Trimming removed 1 base from V and 0 bases from J; junction bases left unmatched: 2. The CDR3 loop spans 18 amino acids. The V gene's germline CDR1 is KGHSH and CDR2 LQKENI. This CDR3 reads CASSPRLAGGSSYNEQFF. Here the CDR3 DNA reads TGTGCCAGCTCACCACGACTAGCGGGAGGGAGCTCCTACAATGAGCAGTTCTTC.

This rearrangement joins TRBV18 to TRBJ2-7, with 10 bases aligning to TRBD2. This CDR3 is 15 amino acids long. Germline V lookup: CDR1 KGHSH, CDR2 LQKENI. Unmatched junction bases numbered 10, after V lost 4 bases and J lost 7 bases. CDR3 protein: CASSRSSGSLGEQYF. DNA for the CDR3: TGTGCCAGCTCACGGTCTAGCGGGAGTTTGGGAGAGCAGTACTTC. Drawing the rest from reference TRBV18 and TRBJ2-7, the complete variable domain is NAGVMQNPRHLVRRRGQEARLRCSPMKGHSHVYWYRQLPEEGLKFMVYLQKENIIDESGMPKERFSAEFPKEGPSILRIQQVVRGDSAAYFCASSRSSGSLGEQYFGPGTRLTVT.

The V gene is TRBV27, the J gene TRBJ2-5, with 7 positions matching TRBD1. The last part of the DNA fits TRBJ2-7 better; the J call may be wrong. Germline CDR1 MNHEY, CDR2 SMNVEV (reference sequence). This CDR3 is built from 13 residues. DNA for the CDR3: TGTGCCAGCAGTTTAGGCGCAGGGGGCGAGCAGTACTTC. This encodes CASSLGAGGEQYF.

The V call is TRBV9, the J call TRBJ2-3, with TRBD1 as a possible D gene (5 bases). Germline CDR1 is SGDLS and CDR2 is YYNGEE. The CDR3 length is 15 residues. Trimming removed 3 bases from V and 3 bases from J, with 14 bases in between. CDR3 coding DNA: TGTGCCAGCAGCGGACCCAGGGAAGGGACAGATACGCAGTATTTT. Its translation: CASSGPREGTDTQYF.

V usage is TRBV7-8 and J usage is TRBJ1-6; D is unclear. CDR1 and CDR2 from the germline V gene are SGHVS and FQNEAQ. The CDR3 has 16 residues. Trimming took 7 bases from V and 1 from J, leaving 14 bases between them. In DNA form, the CDR3 reads TGTGCCAGCACCCCAGGAAAGAATTCCTATAATTCACCCCTCCACTTT. It codes for CASTPGKNSYNSPLHF.

The J gene is TRBJ1-4, the V gene TRBV19, with D possibly being TRBD1 (6 bases). In germline, CDR1 is LNHDA, CDR2 SQIVND (reference sequence). Trimming removed 3 bases at V and 8 bases at J, with 16 bases between. The CDR3 has 15 residues. The CDR3 DNA sequence: TGTGCCAGTAGTATCGGAGGCAGGGGACACGAAAAACTGTTTTTT. Its translation is CASSIGGRGHEKLFF.

V is TRBV7-3 and J is TRBJ2-7, with D unclear. The germline gives CDR1 SGHTA, CDR2 FQGTGA. Trimming pared 0 bases from V and 5 bases from J, leaving 8 bases between. The CDR3 totals 13 residues. The CDR3 spells CASSLTRGNEQYF. CDR3 DNA sequence: TGTGCCAGCAGCTTAACTCGCGGTAACGAGCAGTACTTC.

This clone was detected ten times or more. The V and J genes are TRBV6-1 and TRBJ1-2; D possibly corresponds to TRBD1 (5 bases). The CDR3 extends over 15 amino acids. Trimming left V 1 base short and J 5 bases short, with 14 bases between. Germline V gene lookup returns CDR1 MNHNS and CDR2 SASEGT. CDR3 loop: CASSEVQGTSYGYTF. CDR3 in DNA: TGTGCCAGCAGTGAAGTGCAGGGTACTTCATATGGCTACACCTTC.

This chain joins TRBV4-1 and TRBJ2-7, with D uncertain. This CDR3 contains 14 residues. From germline, CDR1 is MGHRA and CDR2 YSYEKL. Trimming stripped 1 base from V and 0 bases from J, with 7 bases between. The CDR3 here is CASSQGAFSYEQYF. The CDR3 nucleotides are TGCGCCAGCAGCCAAGGAGCATTCTCCTACGAGCAGTACTTC.

A single count supports this clone. This chain joins TRBV10-2 and TRBJ2-5; TRBD2 matches at 15 bases. Trimming removed 6 bases from V and 2 bases from J; junction bases left unmatched: 7. Germline V gives CDR1 WSHSY, CDR2 SAAADI. This CDR3 has 17 residues. This CDR3 is CASSLGLAGGRQETQYF. CDR3 DNA: TGCGCCAGCAGCCTCGGACTAGCGGGAGGGCGTCAAGAGACCCAGTACTTC.